This T cell receptor (beta chain) was found in a study of liver allograft versus peripheral blood T cells. Study information: What was compared were the T cell receptor repertoires in transplanted livers and those in the peripheral blood of recipients.

With respect to this clonotype: Antigen: not known.

TCRdb re-called the reads through MiXCR, storing one row per CDR3 protein. Counted here are some 14,000 distinct CDR3 sequences, 20% occurring once; the ten biggest clones make up around 5.5%. Whole-study findings and limits: Repertoires of T cell receptors in liver allografts reportedly differed from peripheral blood repertoires.

Germline V gene lookup returns CDR1 SGHTA and CDR2 FQGNSA. The CDR3 runs 15 residues. V lost 2 bases, J lost 0 bases, and 10 bases lay in between. This clonotype was sampled from a human patient who had a liver transplant. The graft donor may account for some of the T cells. The V and J genes are TRBV7-2 and TRBJ1-2, with D unclear. The CDR3 protein is CASSLLGRTNYGYTF. The CDR3, as DNA: TGTGCCAGCAGCTTACTGGGGAGGACTAACTATGGCTACACCTTC.